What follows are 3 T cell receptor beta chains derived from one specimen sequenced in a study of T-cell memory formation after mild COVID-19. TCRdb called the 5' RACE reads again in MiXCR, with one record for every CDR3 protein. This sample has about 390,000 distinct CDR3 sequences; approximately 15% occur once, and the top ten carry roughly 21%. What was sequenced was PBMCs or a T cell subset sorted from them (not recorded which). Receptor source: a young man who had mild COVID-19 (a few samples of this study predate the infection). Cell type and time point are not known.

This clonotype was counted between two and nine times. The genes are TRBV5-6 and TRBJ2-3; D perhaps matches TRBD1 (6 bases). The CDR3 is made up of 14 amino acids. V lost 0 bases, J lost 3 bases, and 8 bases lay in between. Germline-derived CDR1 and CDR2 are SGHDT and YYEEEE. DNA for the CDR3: TGTGCCAGCAGCTTGGGGGGGCAAACAGATACGCAGTATTTT. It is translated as CASSLGGQTDTQYF.

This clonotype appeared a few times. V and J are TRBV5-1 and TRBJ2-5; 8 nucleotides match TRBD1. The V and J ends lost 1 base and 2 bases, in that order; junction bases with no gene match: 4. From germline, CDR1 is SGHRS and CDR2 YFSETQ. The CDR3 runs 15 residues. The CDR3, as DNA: TGCGCCAGCAGCTTGACCCGACAGGGGCAAGAGACCCAGTACTTC. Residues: CASSLTRQGQETQYF.

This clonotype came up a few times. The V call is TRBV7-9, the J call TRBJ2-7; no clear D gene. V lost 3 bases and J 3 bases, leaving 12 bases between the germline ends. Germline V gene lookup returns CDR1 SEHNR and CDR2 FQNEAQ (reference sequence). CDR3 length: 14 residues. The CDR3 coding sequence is TGTGCCAGCAGCTTGGTAGGTCAGAGCTACGAGCAGTACGTC. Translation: CASSLVGQSYEQYV.